Below, one TCR beta chain is given with its context. Its specificity is not known. This CDR3 spans 16 amino acids. Germline trimming cut 1 base from V and 5 bases from J; bases unmatched to any gene: 3. From germline, CDR1 is SNHLY and CDR2 FYNNEI. This specimen belongs to a study of vaccination and CD4 T cells after COVID-19. Across the whole study: Stimulation of cells relied on overlapping spike peptides derived from SARS-CoV-2, HCoV-NL63, HCoV-OC43 and HCoV-229E.

Overall study findings and caveats: Median counts of SARS-CoV-2-reactive clonotypes increased from around 20 to 38; this difference was not significant. Spike mono-reactivity held for 304 of 307 vaccine-specific clones in convalescent patients.

Cultured CD4+ T cells had their DNA profiled by the Oncomine TCR Beta short-read assay. TCRdb used MiXCR to reprocess the PCR reads, holding one entry per CDR3 protein. Of fewer than 15,000 distinct CDR3 sequences in the sample, 60% to 80% are singletons; the top ten hold about 8.6%. Treatment: roughly nine-day PBMC culture with coronavirus spike peptide pools or control peptides (ViraFEST assay). The receptor was derived from a human donor who received a COVID-19 vaccine. J is TRBJ2-5 and V is TRBV2; TRBD2 matches 14 bases. Material: CD4+ T cells from blood, cultured in vitro, obtained after SARS-CoV-2 vaccination. Here the CDR3 DNA reads TGTGCCAGCAGTGAAGGACTAGCGGGGGGGGTGGAGACCCAGTACTTC. The encoded protein is CASSEGLAGGVETQYF.